This T cell receptor beta chain was identified during a study of blood T cells in healthy people across ages. Using a J-beta primer mix together with a sample-barcoded 5' primer, a second PCR was run for roughly 6 to 11 cycles. TCRdb recomputed calls from the 5' RACE reads with MiXCR, one row per CDR3 protein. There are roughly 1.7 million distinct CDR3 sequences in the sample; about 32% occur only once, and about 10% lies in the top ten. With regard to this clonotype: The junction shows a germline mismatch at one end, possibly a read error.

This CDR3 has 13 residues. The germline V gene encodes CDR1 SGHRS and CDR2 YFSETQ. The receptor was derived from a woman aged 30 to 39 in good health. Sequencing was carried out using blood. The chain combines TRBV5-1 with TRBJ2-3; D is undetermined. In DNA, the CDR3 is TGCGCCAGCAGCTTGAGTAGCACAGATATGCAGTATTTT. It yields the protein CASSLSSTDMQYF.